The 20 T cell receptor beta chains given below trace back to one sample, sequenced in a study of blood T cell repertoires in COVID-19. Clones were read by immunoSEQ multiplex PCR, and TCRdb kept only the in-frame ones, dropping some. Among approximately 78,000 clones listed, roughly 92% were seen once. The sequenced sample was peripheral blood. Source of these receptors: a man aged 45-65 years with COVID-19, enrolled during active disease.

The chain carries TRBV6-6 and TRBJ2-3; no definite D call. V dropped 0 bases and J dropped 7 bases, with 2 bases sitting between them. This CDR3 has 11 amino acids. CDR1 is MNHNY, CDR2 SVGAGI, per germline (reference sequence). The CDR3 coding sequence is TGTGCCAGCAGTTACTCCAATACGCAGTATTTT. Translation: CASSYSNTQYF.

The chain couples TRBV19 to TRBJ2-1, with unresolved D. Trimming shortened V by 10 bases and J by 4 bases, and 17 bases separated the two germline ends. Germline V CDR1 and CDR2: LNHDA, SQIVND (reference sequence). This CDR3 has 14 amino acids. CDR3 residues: CATFPGFGYNEQFF. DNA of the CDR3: TGTGCCACCTTCCCGGGTTTCGGGTACAATGAGCAGTTCTTC.

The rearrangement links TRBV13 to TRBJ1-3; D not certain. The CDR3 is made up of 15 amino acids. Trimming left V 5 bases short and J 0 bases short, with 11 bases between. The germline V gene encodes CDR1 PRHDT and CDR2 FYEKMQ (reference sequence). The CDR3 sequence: CASSPGSPSGNTIYF. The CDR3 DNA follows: TGTGCCAGCAGCCCCGGGTCACCCTCTGGAAACACCATATATTTT.

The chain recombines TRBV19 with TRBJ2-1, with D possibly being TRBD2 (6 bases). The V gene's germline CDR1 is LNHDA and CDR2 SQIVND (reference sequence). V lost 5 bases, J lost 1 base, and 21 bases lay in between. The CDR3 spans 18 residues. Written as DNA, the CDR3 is TGTGCCAGTAGTTTTGGGACTCAGCTCACAGGATCCTACAATGAGCAGTTCTTC. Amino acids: CASSFGTQLTGSYNEQFF.

The CDR3 spells CASSLLTAQGGYTF. The DNA for the CDR3 is TGCGCCAGCAGCTTGTTAACAGCACAGGGAGGCTACACCTTC. The V call is TRBV5-1, the J call TRBJ1-2, with D possibly TRBD1 on 6 matching bases. Germline V CDR1 and CDR2: SGHRS, YFSETQ. CDR3 length: 14 amino acids. Trimming stripped 1 base from V and 8 bases from J, with 15 bases between.

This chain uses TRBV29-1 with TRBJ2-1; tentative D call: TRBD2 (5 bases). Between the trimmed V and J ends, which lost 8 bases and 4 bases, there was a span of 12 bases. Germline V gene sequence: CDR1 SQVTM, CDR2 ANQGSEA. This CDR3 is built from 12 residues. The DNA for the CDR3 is TGCAGCCTCGGACTGGATTACAATGAGCAGTTCTTC. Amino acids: CSLGLDYNEQFF.

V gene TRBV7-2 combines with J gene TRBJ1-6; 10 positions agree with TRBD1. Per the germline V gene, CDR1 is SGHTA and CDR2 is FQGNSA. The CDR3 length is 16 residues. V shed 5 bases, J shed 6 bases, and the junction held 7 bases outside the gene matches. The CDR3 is CASSTGQGGGNSPLHF. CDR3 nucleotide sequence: TGTGCCAGCAGCACAGGACAGGGGGGAGGTAATTCACCCCTCCACTTT.

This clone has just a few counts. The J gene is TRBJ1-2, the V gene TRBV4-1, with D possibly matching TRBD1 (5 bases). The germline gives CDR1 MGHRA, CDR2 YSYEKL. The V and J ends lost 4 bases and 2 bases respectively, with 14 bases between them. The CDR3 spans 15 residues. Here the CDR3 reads CASSPRMTENYGYTF. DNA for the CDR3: TGCGCCAGCAGCCCTCGCATGACAGAGAACTATGGCTACACCTTC.

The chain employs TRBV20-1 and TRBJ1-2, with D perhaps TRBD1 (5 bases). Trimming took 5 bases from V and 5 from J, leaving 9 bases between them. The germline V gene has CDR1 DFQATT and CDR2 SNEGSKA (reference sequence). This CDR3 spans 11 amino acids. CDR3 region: CSAPGLYGYTF. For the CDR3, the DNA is TGCAGTGCTCCGGGACTGTATGGCTACACCTTC.

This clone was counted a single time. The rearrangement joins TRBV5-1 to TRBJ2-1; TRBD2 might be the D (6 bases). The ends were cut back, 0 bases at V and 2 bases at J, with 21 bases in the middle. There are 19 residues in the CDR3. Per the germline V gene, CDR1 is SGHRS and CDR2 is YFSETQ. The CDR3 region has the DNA TGCGCCAGCAGCTTGGCAGGGTTCTCTAGTAGCGGCGCCTACAATGAGCAGTTCTTC. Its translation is CASSLAGFSSSGAYNEQFF.

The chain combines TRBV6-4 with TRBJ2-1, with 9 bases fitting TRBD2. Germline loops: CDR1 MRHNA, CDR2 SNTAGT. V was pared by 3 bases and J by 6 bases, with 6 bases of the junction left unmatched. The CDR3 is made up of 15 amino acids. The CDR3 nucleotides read TGTGCCAGCAGTGAAAAGGCTAGCGGGGCCAATGAGCAGTTCTTC. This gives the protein CASSEKASGANEQFF.

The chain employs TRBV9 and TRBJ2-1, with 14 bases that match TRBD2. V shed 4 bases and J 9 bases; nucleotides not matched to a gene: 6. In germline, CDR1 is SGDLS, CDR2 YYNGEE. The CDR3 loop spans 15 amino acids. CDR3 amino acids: CASSTGLAGEGEQFF. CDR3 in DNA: TGTGCCAGCAGCACGGGACTAGCGGGAGAAGGTGAGCAGTTCTTC. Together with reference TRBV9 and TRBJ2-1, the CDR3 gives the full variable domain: DSGVTQTPKHLITATGQRVTLRCSPRSGDLSVYWYQQSLDQGLQFLIQYYNGEERAKGNILERFSAQQFPDLHSELNLSSLELGDSALYFCASSTGLAGEGEQFFGPGTRLTVL.

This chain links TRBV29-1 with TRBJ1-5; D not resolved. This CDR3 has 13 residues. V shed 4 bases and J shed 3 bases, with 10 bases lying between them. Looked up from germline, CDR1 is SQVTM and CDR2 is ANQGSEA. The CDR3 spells CSVGADLNQPQHF. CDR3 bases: TGCAGCGTTGGGGCAGATCTCAATCAGCCCCAGCATTTT.

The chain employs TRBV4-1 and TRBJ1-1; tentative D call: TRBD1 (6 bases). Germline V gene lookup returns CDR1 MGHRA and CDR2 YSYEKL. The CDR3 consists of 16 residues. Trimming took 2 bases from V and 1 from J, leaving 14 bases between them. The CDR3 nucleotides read TGCGCCAGCAGCCAATCCCCGGGAGGGGGGAACACTGAAGCTTTCTTT. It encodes CASSQSPGGGNTEAFF.

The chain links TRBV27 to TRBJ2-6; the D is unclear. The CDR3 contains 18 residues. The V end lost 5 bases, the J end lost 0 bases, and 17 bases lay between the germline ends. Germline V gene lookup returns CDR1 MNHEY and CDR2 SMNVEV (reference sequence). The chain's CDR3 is CASSPTPFVGSGANVLTF. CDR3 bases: TGTGCCAGCAGTCCAACTCCCTTCGTCGGCTCTGGGGCCAACGTCCTGACTTTC.

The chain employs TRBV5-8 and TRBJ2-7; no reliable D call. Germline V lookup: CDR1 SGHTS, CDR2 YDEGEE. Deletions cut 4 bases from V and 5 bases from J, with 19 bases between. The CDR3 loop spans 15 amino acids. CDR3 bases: TGTGCCAGCAGCCCTGGTCACACAGTCGTCCACGAGCAGTACTTC. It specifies CASSPGHTVVHEQYF.

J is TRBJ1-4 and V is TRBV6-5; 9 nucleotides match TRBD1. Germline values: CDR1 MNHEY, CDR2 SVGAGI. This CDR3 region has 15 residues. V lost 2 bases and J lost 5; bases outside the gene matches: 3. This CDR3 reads CASSYTGTGNEKLFF. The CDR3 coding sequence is TGTGCCAGCAGTTACACCGGGACAGGGAATGAAAAACTGTTTTTT.

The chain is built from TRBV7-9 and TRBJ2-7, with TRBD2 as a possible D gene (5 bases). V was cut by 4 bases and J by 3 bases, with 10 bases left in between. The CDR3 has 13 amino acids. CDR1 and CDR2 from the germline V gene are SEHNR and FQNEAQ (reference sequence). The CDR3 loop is CASSSRGLYEQYF. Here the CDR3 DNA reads TGTGCCAGCAGCTCCCGTGGACTCTACGAGCAGTACTTC.

The CDR3 loop is CASSVGGGALTGELFF. DNA of the CDR3: TGTGCCAGCAGCGTAGGTGGAGGGGCTCTCACCGGGGAGCTGTTTTTT. The chain recombines TRBV9 with TRBJ2-2; D might be TRBD2 (6 bases). Germline CDR1 SGDLS, CDR2 YYNGEE. The CDR3 consists of 16 residues. V dropped 0 bases and J dropped 4 bases, with 13 bases sitting between them.

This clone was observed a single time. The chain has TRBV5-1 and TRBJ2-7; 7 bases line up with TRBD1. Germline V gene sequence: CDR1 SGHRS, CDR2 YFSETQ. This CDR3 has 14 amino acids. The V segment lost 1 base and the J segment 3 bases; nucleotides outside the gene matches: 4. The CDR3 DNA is TGCGCCAGCAGCTTGTCAGGGGGTAGCTACGAGCAGTACTTC. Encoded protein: CASSLSGGSYEQYF.